This TCR beta chain is drawn from a study of OX40 agonist ivuxolimab in advanced cancers. The overall study: Every 2 weeks, ivuxolimab was infused into the patients intravenously at between 0.01 and 10 mg/kg.

Notes on this clone: Its cognate antigen is unknown.

Profiled with immunoSEQ multiplex PCR; TCRdb holds only in-frame clones, not every one. The data show fewer than 80,000 clones, roughly 84% seen once. The CDR3 has 18 amino acids. Trimming removed 2 bases at V and 2 bases at J, with 16 bases between. Germline assignment: CDR1 MGHRA and CDR2 YSYEKL. Study-wide results and limits: Clonal expansion among partial responders at 0.1-3.0 mg/kg ranked near the lowest. Doses of 0.1 to 3.0 mg/kg were accompanied by clonal expansion of CD4+ and CD8+ blood T cells by week 6. CD8+ T cells averaged more expanded clones than CD4+.

Material: CD4+ or CD8+ T cells sorted from blood, obtained in a trial of the OX40 agonist ivuxolimab. The receptor was derived from an adult with an advanced solid tumor such as melanoma, head and neck, liver or kidney cancer. V gene TRBV4-1 combines with J gene TRBJ2-6; D may be TRBD1 (5 bases). The CDR3 nucleotides are TGCGCCAGCAGCCAACCACCGATACAGGATCCTGGGGCCAACGTCCTGACTTTC. It yields the protein CASSQPPIQDPGANVLTF.